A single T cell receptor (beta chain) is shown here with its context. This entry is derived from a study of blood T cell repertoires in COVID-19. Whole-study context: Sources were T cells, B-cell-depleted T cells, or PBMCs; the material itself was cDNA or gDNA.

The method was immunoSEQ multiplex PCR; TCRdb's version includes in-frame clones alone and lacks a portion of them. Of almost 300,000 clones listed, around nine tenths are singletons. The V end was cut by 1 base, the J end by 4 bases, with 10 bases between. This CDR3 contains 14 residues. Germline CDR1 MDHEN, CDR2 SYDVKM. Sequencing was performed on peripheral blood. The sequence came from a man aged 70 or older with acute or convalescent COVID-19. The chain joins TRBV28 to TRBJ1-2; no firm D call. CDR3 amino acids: CASSLSPGPYGYTF. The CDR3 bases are TGTGCCAGCAGTTTATCCCCAGGCCCCTATGGCTACACCTTC.